A selection of T cell receptor beta chains follows, all from one sample in a study of cytomegalovirus exposure and HLA in healthy donors. TCRdb's table, derived via immunoSEQ multiplex PCR, lists solely in-frame clones and lacks some. Its table lists around 53,000 clones. Material: PBMCs. These receptors originate from a man between 18 and 35 years old in good health and CMV-seropositive. Each CDR3 is given with its conserved first and last residue. Fields, in order: J gene, V gene, CDR3 length, D gene, CDR3 protein, CDR3 DNA. A D gene is named only where the DNA matches it firmly.

J: TRBJ2-7; V: TRBV11-2; length: 13; D: .; CDR3: CASSTSTGYEQYF; DNA: TGTGCCAGCAGCACATCGACAGGTTACGAGCAGTACTTC
J: TRBJ2-2; V: TRBV19; length: 14; D: TRBD2; CDR3: CASGVAGLSGELFF; DNA: TGTGCCTCCGGCGTAGCGGGACTCTCCGGGGAGCTGTTTTTT
J: TRBJ1-6; V: TRBV30; length: 16; D: .; CDR3: CAWSARPGFYNSPLHF; DNA: TGTGCCTGGAGTGCTAGACCGGGGTTCTATAATTCACCCCTCCACTTT
J: TRBJ2-3; V: TRBV29-1; length: 13; D: TRBD1; CDR3: CSFDRGLGDTQYF; DNA: TGCAGCTTTGACAGGGGGCTCGGAGATACGCAGTATTTT
J: TRBJ2-1; V: TRBV30; length: 15; D: TRBD2; CDR3: CAWRALAGGYNEQFF; DNA: TGTGCCTGGAGGGCACTAGCGGGAGGCTACAATGAGCAGTTCTTC
J: TRBJ2-7; V: TRBV18; length: 14; D: TRBD1; CDR3: CASSPDRDPYEQYF; DNA: TGTGCCAGCTCCCCTGACAGGGACCCCTACGAGCAGTACTTC
J: TRBJ2-7; V: TRBV25-1; length: 16; D: TRBD1; CDR3: CASSEYGRQGEHEQYF; DNA: TGTGCCAGCAGTGAATACGGAAGGCAGGGGGAACACGAGCAGTACTTC
J: TRBJ2-1; V: TRBV6-1; length: 14; D: TRBD2; CDR3: CASMGGRGYNEQFF; DNA: TGTGCCAGCATGGGAGGGAGGGGTTACAATGAGCAGTTCTTC
J: TRBJ2-3; V: TRBV5-4; length: 15; D: .; CDR3: CASSLKMGPTDTQYF; DNA: TGTGCCAGCAGCTTGAAGATGGGGCCCACAGATACGCAGTATTTT
J: TRBJ1-5; V: TRBV30; length: 13; D: .; CDR3: CAWSVYSNQPQHF; DNA: TGTGCCTGGAGTGTATATAGCAATCAGCCCCAGCATTTT
J: TRBJ2-3; V: TRBV7-8; length: 15; D: .; CDR3: CASSLAGYFTDTQYF; DNA: TGTGCCAGCAGCTTAGCGGGCTACTTCACAGATACGCAGTATTTT
J: TRBJ2-3; V: TRBV5-1; length: 14; D: .; CDR3: CASSLGTVGDTQYF; DNA: TGCGCCAGCAGCTTGGGGACAGTCGGGGATACGCAGTATTTT
J: TRBJ2-1; V: TRBV4-1; length: 16; D: TRBD2; CDR3: CASSLSGPSSYNEQFF; DNA: TGCGCCAGCAGCCTTAGCGGGCCTAGCTCCTACAATGAGCAGTTCTTC
J: TRBJ2-7; V: TRBV30; length: 18; D: .; CDR3: CAWKINRGPRGGTYEQYF; DNA: TGTGCCTGGAAGATCAACCGAGGACCACGGGGTGGCACCTACGAGCAGTACTTC
J: TRBJ2-1; V: TRBV7-9; length: 14; D: TRBD2; CDR3: CASSLSPLAGEQFF; DNA: TGTGCCAGCAGCTTAAGCCCACTAGCGGGAGAGCAGTTCTTC
J: TRBJ2-7; V: TRBV6-6; length: 12; D: .; CDR3: CASRATSTEQYF; DNA: TGTGCCAGCAGGGCTACTAGCACCGAGCAGTACTTC
J: TRBJ1-4; V: TRBV6-5; length: 14; D: .; CDR3: CASSYGQEDEKLFF; DNA: TGTGCCAGCAGTTACGGTCAGGAAGATGAAAAACTGTTTTTT
J: TRBJ2-3; V: TRBV10-1; length: 19; D: TRBD1; CDR3: CASSESNLPGQSRTDTQYF; DNA: TGCGCCAGCAGTGAGTCGAATCTTCCGGGACAGTCTCGCACAGATACGCAGTATTTT
J: TRBJ2-7; V: TRBV11-2; length: 13; D: .; CDR3: CASSLGGNYEQYF; DNA: TGTGCCAGCAGCTTAGGAGGGAACTACGAGCAGTACTTC
J: TRBJ1-2; V: TRBV9; length: 15; D: .; CDR3: CASSVDGHKGLGYTF; DNA: TGTGCCAGCAGCGTAGACGGACATAAGGGATTAGGCTACACCTTC
J: TRBJ1-4; V: TRBV5-1; length: 11; D: .; CDR3: CASSSGRGLFF; DNA: TGCGCCAGCAGCTCCGGACGGGGACTGTTTTTT
J: TRBJ1-4; V: TRBV15; length: 15; D: .; CDR3: CATSRDRGGGEKLFF; DNA: TGTGCCACCAGCAGAGATCGGGGAGGGGGGGAAAAACTGTTTTTT
J: TRBJ2-6; V: TRBV5-4; length: 15; D: .; CDR3: CASSLGSSGANVLTF; DNA: TGTGCCAGCAGCTTGGGTAGCTCTGGGGCCAACGTCCTGACTTTC
J: TRBJ1-2; V: TRBV19; length: 16; D: .; CDR3: CASRPLGVRGRPGYTF; DNA: TGTGCCAGTAGGCCTCTCGGGGTCAGGGGAAGACCTGGCTACACCTTC
J: TRBJ2-1; V: TRBV15; length: 13; D: .; CDR3: CATSTGLSNEQFF; DNA: TGTGCCACCAGCACCGGACTTTCCAATGAGCAGTTCTTC
J: TRBJ2-7; V: TRBV4-1; length: 11; D: .; CDR3: CASNGGDEQYF; DNA: TGCGCCAGCAACGGGGGAGACGAGCAGTACTTC
J: TRBJ1-2; V: TRBV27; length: 14; D: .; CDR3: CASSLGPGVGGYTF; DNA: TGTGCCAGCAGTTTAGGTCCAGGGGTTGGTGGCTACACCTTC
J: TRBJ2-3; V: TRBV9; length: 15; D: TRBD1; CDR3: CASSKRTGILDTQYF; DNA: TGTGCCAGCAGCAAACGGACAGGGATTTTGGATACGCAGTATTTT
J: TRBJ2-1; V: TRBV7-9; length: 16; D: .; CDR3: CASSLVYGSLDNEQFF; DNA: TGTGCCAGCAGCTTAGTGTACGGGAGTCTCGACAATGAGCAGTTCTTC
J: TRBJ1-1; V: TRBV7-2; length: 15; D: .; CDR3: CASSLRQGMDTEAFF; DNA: TGTGCCAGCAGCCTCCGCCAGGGGATGGACACTGAAGCTTTCTTT
J: TRBJ2-7; V: TRBV7-6; length: 14; D: TRBD1; CDR3: CASSPPAGGSEQYF; DNA: TGTGCCAGCAGCCCCCCGGCAGGGGGAAGCGAGCAGTACTTC
J: TRBJ2-7; V: TRBV6-1; length: 14; D: .; CDR3: CASSEAESSYEQYF; DNA: TGTGCCAGCAGTGAAGCGGAGAGCTCCTACGAGCAGTACTTC
J: TRBJ2-5; V: TRBV5-1; length: 14; D: .; CDR3: CASSLEGGGETQYF; DNA: TGCGCCAGCAGCTTGGAAGGTGGAGGTGAGACCCAGTACTTC
J: TRBJ2-3; V: TRBV5-4; length: 17; D: TRBD2; CDR3: CASSLERLAGGPGTQYF; DNA: TGTGCCAGCAGCTTAGAACGACTAGCGGGAGGGCCGGGTACGCAGTATTTT
J: TRBJ2-5; V: TRBV14; length: 16; D: TRBD2; CDR3: CASSQGWGLAEETQYF; DNA: TGTGCCAGCAGCCAAGGATGGGGACTAGCGGAAGAGACCCAGTACTTC
J: TRBJ1-3; V: TRBV7-9; length: 15; D: .; CDR3: CASSSTGLSGNTIYF; DNA: TGTGCCAGCAGCTCCACAGGGCTCTCTGGAAACACCATATATTTT
J: TRBJ2-3; V: TRBV19; length: 14; D: .; CDR3: CASSSDLGGDTQYF; DNA: TGTGCCAGCTCCTCGGACCTCGGGGGAGATACGCAGTATTTT
J: TRBJ2-5; V: TRBV5-1; length: 12; D: .; CDR3: CASSESKETQYF; DNA: TGCGCCAGCAGCGAATCTAAGGAGACCCAGTACTTC
J: TRBJ2-6; V: TRBV5-1; length: 13; D: .; CDR3: CASGTSGANVLTF; DNA: TGCGCCAGCGGCACCTCTGGGGCCAACGTCCTGACTTTC
J: TRBJ1-5; V: TRBV4-1; length: 14; D: .; CDR3: CASSPRTGNQPQHF; DNA: TGCGCCAGCAGCCCCCGGACAGGCAATCAGCCCCAGCATTTT
J: TRBJ1-1; V: TRBV5-1; length: 17; D: .; CDR3: CASSFEGGGVMNTEAFF; DNA: TGCGCCAGCAGCTTTGAGGGTGGAGGGGTCATGAACACTGAAGCTTTCTTT
J: TRBJ2-7; V: TRBV19; length: 17; D: TRBD2; CDR3: CASSIYGTASGSYEQYF; DNA: TGTGCCAGTAGTATCTATGGGACGGCTAGCGGGAGTTACGAGCAGTACTTC
J: TRBJ1-3; V: TRBV19; length: 15; D: TRBD1; CDR3: CASSRQGYSGNTIYF; DNA: TGTGCCAGTAGTAGACAGGGTTATTCTGGAAACACCATATATTTT
J: TRBJ2-5; V: TRBV7-7; length: 14; D: .; CDR3: CASSLAGAGETQYF; DNA: TGTGCCAGCAGCTTAGCGGGGGCCGGGGAGACCCAGTACTTC
J: TRBJ2-3; V: TRBV25-1; length: 15; D: TRBD1; CDR3: CASSVDRGLEKYAVF; DNA: TGTGCCAGCAGTGTGGACAGGGGATTGGAGAAATACGCAGTATTT
J: TRBJ1-2; V: TRBV5-1; length: 13; D: .; CDR3: CASSIRDKSGYTF; DNA: TGCGCCAGCAGTATCCGGGACAAGTCAGGCTACACCTTC
J: TRBJ2-5; V: TRBV18; length: 15; D: TRBD1; CDR3: CASSPRQGRAETQYF; DNA: TGTGCCAGCTCACCGAGACAGGGAAGGGCCGAGACCCAGTACTTC